This is a list of T cell receptor beta chains from one sample in a study of blood T cell repertoires in COVID-19. TCRdb's table, derived via immunoSEQ multiplex PCR, lists solely in-frame clones and lacks some. The table has roughly 260,000 clones, roughly 80% seen once. The sample consisted of peripheral blood. The receptors come from a woman aged 80 or over with active or convalescent COVID-19. Both conserved end residues are part of each CDR3. The D gene is left open where the match is weak. Not all rows give a size; the values are once, few, many and, for expanded clones, a class.

v_gene	j_gene	d_gene	abundance	CDR3aa	CDR3nt
TRBV30	TRBJ1-5	NA	NA	CAWGKGGNQPQHF	TGTGCCTGGGGGAAGGGGGGCAATCAGCCCCAGCATTTT
TRBV7-9	TRBJ1-1	NA	once	CASSLIDRIVNTEAFF	TGTGCCAGCAGCTTGATAGACAGGATCGTGAACACTGAAGCTTTCTTT
TRBV5-1	TRBJ1-4	NA	NA	CASSLAARREEKLFF	TGCGCCAGCAGCTTGGCGGCCAGGAGGGAAGAAAAACTGTTTTTT
TRBV5-8	TRBJ1-1	TRBD1	NA	CASRVQGSTEAFF	TGTGCCAGCAGAGTACAGGGGAGCACTGAAGCTTTCTTT
TRBV5-1	TRBJ2-1	NA	NA	CASSFLSLGSYNEQFF	TGCGCCAGCAGCTTCTTATCCCTCGGCTCCTACAATGAGCAGTTCTTC
TRBV5-1	TRBJ2-1	NA	NA	CASSSTGVANTYNEQFF	TGCGCCAGCAGCTCTACCGGGGTAGCGAACACCTACAATGAGCAGTTCTTC
TRBV24-1	TRBJ2-1	NA	NA	CATSALGTGSYNEQFF	TGTGCCACCAGTGCCCTTGGTACCGGCTCCTACAATGAGCAGTTCTTC
TRBV5-5	TRBJ1-1	TRBD1	NA	CASITGGAYTEAFF	TGTGCCAGCATCACAGGGGGCGCCTACACTGAAGCTTTCTTT
TRBV29-1	TRBJ1-2	NA	once	CSVASTRGHRGYGYTF	TGCAGCGTTGCGTCTACAAGGGGACACCGTGGCTATGGCTACACCTTC
TRBV6-2/TRBV6-3	TRBJ1-6	TRBD1	NA	CASSKTRDRVFNSPLHF	TGTGCCAGCAGTAAGACCCGGGACAGGGTATTCAATTCACCCCTCCACTTT
TRBV6-5	TRBJ1-1	NA	NA	CASSRVGTEAFF	TGTGCCAGTTCCAGGGTTGGCACTGAAGCTTTCTTT
TRBV7-6	TRBJ1-3	NA	NA	CASSPYSSGNTIYF	TGTGCCAGCAGCCCCTATAGTTCTGGAAACACCATATATTTT
TRBV19	TRBJ1-4	TRBD1	NA	CASSNHPGGLFF	TGTGCCAGTAGTAACCACCCAGGGGGACTGTTTTTT
TRBV5-1	TRBJ1-2	NA	NA	CASSTGPPGDGYTF	TGCGCCAGCTCAACGGGTCCTCCAGGGGATGGCTACACCTTC
TRBV25-1	TRBJ2-3	NA	NA	CASTPAGSTDTQYF	TGTGCCAGCACCCCGGCGGGTAGCACAGATACGCAGTATTTT
TRBV29-1	TRBJ2-1	TRBD2	NA	CSAEGSSGGHSYNEQFF	TGCAGCGCCGAAGGGTCTAGCGGGGGGCACTCCTACAATGAGCAGTTCTTC
TRBV6-5	TRBJ2-7	TRBD2	NA	CASRYNGGSISYEQYF	TGTGCCAGCAGATACAACGGGGGGTCTATCTCCTACGAGCAGTACTTC
TRBV15	TRBJ2-1	NA	few	CATSSDYSLFEQFF	TGTGCCACCAGCAGCGACTACTCCCTTTTCGAACAGTTCTTC
TRBV20-1	TRBJ1-6	NA	NA	CSASLIGGIHF	TGCAGTGCTAGCCTGATCGGGGGTATCCACTTT
TRBV15	TRBJ1-3	NA	NA	CATSRGSQGENTIYF	TGTGCCACCAGCAGAGGTTCGCAGGGTGAAAACACCATATATTTT
TRBV25-1	TRBJ1-1	TRBD1	NA	CASSETLHRGTEAFF	TGTGCCAGCAGTGAAACCCTCCACAGGGGGACTGAAGCTTTCTTT
TRBV5-1	TRBJ2-1	TRBD1	NA	CASSPDRVENEQFF	TGCGCCAGCAGCCCAGACAGGGTCGAGAATGAGCAGTTCTTC
TRBV5-1	TRBJ1-4	TRBD1	NA	CASSLGQASNEKLFF	TGCGCCAGCAGCTTAGGACAGGCCTCGAATGAAAAACTGTTTTTT
TRBV9	TRBJ2-3	NA	NA	CASSQIHTDTQYF	TGTGCCAGCAGCCAAATCCACACAGATACGCAGTATTTT
TRBV7-9	TRBJ1-1	TRBD1	few	CASSSTGGVAAFF	TGTGCCAGCAGCTCTACAGGGGGCGTTGCGGCTTTCTTT
TRBV3-1/TRBV3-2	TRBJ1-1	NA	once	CASSQDRGNTEAFF	TGTGCCAGCAGCCAAGACAGGGGGAACACTGAAGCTTTCTTT
TRBV3-1/TRBV3-2	TRBJ1-1	NA	NA	CASSDTGRNTEAFF	TGTGCCAGCAGCGATACAGGGAGAAACACTGAAGCTTTCTTT
TRBV19	TRBJ2-2	NA	NA	CASSIEGRGRGELFF	TGTGCCAGTAGTATAGAGGGCAGGGGACGCGGGGAGCTGTTTTTT
TRBV5-1	TRBJ2-2	NA	NA	CASSLAGVGTGELFF	TGCGCCAGCAGCTTGGCCGGGGTAGGCACCGGGGAGCTGTTTTTT
TRBV7-9	TRBJ2-7	TRBD1	NA	CASSLASDRTGAEQYF	TGTGCCAGCAGCTTAGCATCGGATCGGACAGGCGCCGAGCAGTACTTC
TRBV6-5	TRBJ2-2	NA	NA	CASSYPTNYGELFF	TGTGCCAGCAGTTACCCAACTAATTACGGGGAGCTGTTTTTT
TRBV29-1	TRBJ1-2	TRBD1	NA	CSVEGTGVLYTF	TGCAGCGTTGAGGGGACAGGGGTTCTCTACACCTTC
TRBV10-2	TRBJ1-2	TRBD1	NA	CASRQGTYGYTF	TGCGCCAGCAGACAGGGGACCTATGGCTACACCTTC
TRBV5-1	TRBJ2-2	TRBD1	NA	CASSLVFRTGEDTGELFF	TGCGCCAGCAGCTTGGTATTTCGGACAGGGGAGGACACCGGGGAGCTGTTTTTT
TRBV29-1	TRBJ1-1	NA	NA	CSVARPGGNTEAFF	TGCAGCGTTGCAAGGCCGGGGGGGAACACTGAAGCTTTCTTT
TRBV5-1	TRBJ2-3	TRBD2	NA	CASSIGRAEDTQYF	TGCGCCAGCAGCATCGGGAGGGCCGAAGATACGCAGTATTTT
TRBV27	TRBJ1-1	TRBD1	NA	CASRRWDSNTEAFF	TGTGCCAGCAGAAGGTGGGACAGCAACACTGAAGCTTTCTTT
TRBV2	TRBJ1-1	NA	NA	CASSERSPEAFF	TGTGCCAGCAGTGAACGCAGTCCCGAAGCTTTCTTT
TRBV5-1	TRBJ1-2	NA	NA	CASSWDKNYGYTF	TGCGCCAGCAGCTGGGACAAGAACTATGGCTACACCTTC
TRBV2	TRBJ2-7	NA	few	CASSIDRSGEQYF	TGTGCCAGCAGTATCGACAGGTCTGGGGAGCAGTACTTC
TRBV6-5	TRBJ1-2	NA	NA	CASRTLGVASYTF	TGTGCCAGCAGGACTTTAGGGGTGGCGAGCTACACCTTC
TRBV19	TRBJ1-5	NA	NA	CASSMTEPSNQPQHF	TGTGCCAGTAGTATGACGGAGCCTAGCAATCAGCCCCAGCATTTT
TRBV13	TRBJ1-3	NA	NA	CASSLGGRVSGNTIYF	TGTGCCAGCAGCTTAGGGGGGAGGGTGTCCGGAAACACCATATATTTT
TRBV24-1	TRBJ1-4	NA	NA	CATSAAEAEGGEKLFF	TGTGCCACCAGTGCCGCCGAGGCGGAGGGCGGCGAAAAACTGTTTTTT
TRBV18	TRBJ1-6	NA	NA	CASSEGLRRNYSPLHF	TGTGCCAGCTCGGAGGGCCTTCGACGTAATTATTCACCCCTCCACTTT
TRBV6-5	TRBJ1-5	TRBD1	NA	CASSLTGDGNQPQHF	TGTGCCAGCAGTTTAACAGGGGACGGCAATCAGCCCCAGCATTTT
TRBV11-2	TRBJ2-4	NA	NA	CASSPPGVGNIQYF	TGTGCCAGCAGTCCGCCCGGTGTCGGAAACATTCAGTACTTC
TRBV24-1	TRBJ2-7	TRBD1	NA	CATSEGTGGASYEQYF	TGTGCCACCAGTGAAGGAACAGGGGGCGCGTCCTACGAGCAGTACTTC
TRBV20-1	TRBJ2-1	NA	NA	CSASVGSRQEQFF	TGCAGTGCTAGTGTCGGGAGTCGCCAGGAGCAGTTCTTC
TRBV5-6	TRBJ1-3	NA	once	CASSWGDGDSGNTIYF	TGTGCCAGCAGCTGGGGGGACGGAGACTCTGGAAACACCATATATTTT
TRBV2	TRBJ1-1	TRBD1	NA	CARRTGGGSNTEAFF	TGTGCCAGACGGACAGGGGGTGGATCGAACACTGAAGCTTTCTTT
TRBV2	TRBJ1-1	NA	NA	CASSRRVDTEAFF	TGTGCCAGCAGCAGGCGGGTAGACACTGAAGCTTTCTTT
TRBV21-1	TRBJ1-5	NA	NA	CASSRQGGGSNQPQHF	TGTGCCAGCAGCCGACAGGGTGGAGGGAGCAATCAGCCCCAGCATTTT
TRBV6-5	TRBJ1-4	TRBD1	NA	CASRTYRGREKLFF	TGTGCCAGCAGAACGTACAGGGGGAGGGAAAAACTGTTTTTT
TRBV20-1	TRBJ1-1	NA	NA	CSARGGHEAFF	TGCAGTGCGAGGGGGGGACATGAAGCTTTCTTT
TRBV29-1	TRBJ2-1	TRBD1	once	CSVEFPMNRGLFF	TGCAGCGTTGAATTCCCTATGAACAGGGGTCTGTTCTTC
TRBV2	TRBJ1-1	TRBD1	NA	CASSSGGILNTEAFF	TGTGCCAGCAGTTCAGGGGGCATCCTGAACACTGAAGCTTTCTTT